This T cell receptor (beta chain) was recorded in a study of identical twins. Study conclusions and caveats: Invariant MAIT and iNKT cells could partly confound zero-insertion analyses. The models gave estimates that fell short of the out-of-frame TCR alpha sharing seen in monozygotic twins.

The V gene's germline CDR1 is MNHEY and CDR2 SVGAGI. CDR3 length equals 14 residues. V was pared by 2 bases and J by 6 bases, with 13 bases between. Concerning this clonotype: As yet, its antigen is unknown.

A universal primer binding site was introduced by template switching. The final cDNA contained unique molecular identifiers. Each CDR3 protein gets one entry after TCRdb re-called the 5' RACE reads with MiXCR. The table has roughly 280,000 distinct CDR3 sequences, roughly 9.7% seen once. Another study also made use of these data, one on yellow fever vaccine responses in identical twins.

The chain is built from TRBV6-5 and TRBJ1-2; maybe TRBD1 (5 bases). The sample consisted of CD8+ T cells sorted from blood. The TCR originated in a woman aged 18 to 35 in good health. In nucleotides, the CDR3 is TGTGCCAGCAGTTACGGTCCGACAGAAGATGGCTACACCTTC. Translating it yields CASSYGPTEDGYTF.